What follows are 15 T cell receptor beta chains derived from one specimen sequenced in a study of blood T cell repertoires in COVID-19. The repertoire was sequenced with immunoSEQ multiplex PCR; TCRdb's copy has only in-frame clones and lacks some. The sample records tens of thousands of clones, about nine tenths being singletons. Sequencing used peripheral blood. These receptors were obtained from a woman in her 70s with active COVID-19.

The chain recombines TRBV6-6 with TRBJ1-5; D remains ambiguous. This CDR3 region has 15 residues. Trimming took 7 bases from V and 4 from J, leaving 17 bases between them. Germline CDR1 and CDR2: MNHNY and SVGAGI (reference sequence). The CDR3 DNA sequence: TGTGCCAGCACCAAATTGCGAGGTAGTAATCAGCCCCAGCATTTT. Translating it yields CASTKLRGSNQPQHF.

The rearrangement links TRBV7-3 to TRBJ2-3; D unresolved. Germline-derived CDR1 and CDR2 are SGHTA and FQGTGA. The CDR3 contains 14 residues. V was pared by 2 bases and J by 4 bases, with 10 bases between. CDR3 nucleotides: TGTGCCAGCAGCTTAGCGCCCTCTTCAGATACGCAGTATTTT. The encoded protein is CASSLAPSSDTQYF.

The gene calls are TRBV5-1 and TRBJ1-1, with D tentatively TRBD1 (5 bases). The CDR3 has 14 residues. The germline V and J ends were trimmed by 4 bases and 4 bases, with 14 bases remaining between them. Germline values: CDR1 SGHRS, CDR2 YFSETQ. This CDR3 is CASSTTGGSTEAFF. The CDR3 DNA follows: TGCGCCAGCAGCACCACCGGGGGGAGCACTGAAGCTTTCTTT.

This sequence joins TRBV7-6 and TRBJ2-7, with 8 bases aligning to TRBD1. This CDR3 region has 15 residues. J was trimmed by 3 bases and V by 5 bases; bases with no gene match: 9. Germline V gene sequence: CDR1 SGHVS, CDR2 FNYEAQ. The chain's CDR3 is CASSPRQGAFYEQYF. The CDR3 DNA sequence: TGTGCCAGCAGCCCCCGTCAGGGGGCATTCTACGAGCAGTACTTC.

J is TRBJ1-2 and V is TRBV6-4; 8 nucleotides line up with TRBD1. Germline loops: CDR1 MRHNA, CDR2 SNTAGT. There are 12 residues in the CDR3. Unmatched junction bases numbered 3, after V lost 5 bases and J lost 7 bases. CDR3 in amino acids: CASSPDRVGYTF. As DNA, the CDR3 is TGTGCCAGCAGTCCGGACAGGGTTGGCTACACCTTC.

The gene calls are TRBV21-1 and TRBJ2-7; TRBD1 is taken as the D call from the table, unchecked against the DNA. TRBV21-1 is deemed a pseudogene. CDR3 length: 16 residues. In nucleotides, the CDR3 is TGTGCCAGCAGCCCCGGGCCGGGACAGGAGCTCTACGAGCAGTACTTC. Its translation is CASSPGPGQELYEQYF.

V usage is TRBV2 and J usage is TRBJ2-3, with D possibly TRBD2 on 5 matching bases. The CDR3 has 12 residues. V was clipped by 6 bases and J by 10 bases, with 14 bases between them. Germline CDR1 is SNHLY and CDR2 is FYNNEI. The CDR3 nucleotides are TGTGCCAGCAGCGACACTAGAACTGCGCAGTATTTT. Amino acids: CASSDTRTAQYF.

The chain combines TRBV7-9 with TRBJ1-1, with D unclear. Trimming stripped 3 bases from V and 3 bases from J, with 11 bases between. Germline loops: CDR1 SEHNR, CDR2 FQNEAQ (reference sequence). The CDR3 totals 14 residues. CDR3 residues: CASSFHRGDTEAFF. The CDR3 nucleotides are TGTGCCAGCAGCTTTCACCGGGGTGACACTGAAGCTTTCTTT.

The V call is TRBV6-5, the J call TRBJ2-3; 8 bases agree with TRBD1. The CDR3 is made up of 15 amino acids. Germline CDR1 MNHEY, CDR2 SVGAGI. DNA for the CDR3: TGTGGGCCAGTCCTCCGAACAGGGACAGGAGATACGCAGTATTTT. Its translation: CGPVLRTGTGDTQYF.

The V and J genes are TRBV2 and TRBJ2-1, with 7 bases matching TRBD2. V trimming: 6 bases; J trimming: 2 bases; junction bases outside the gene matches: 4. Germline CDR1 is SNHLY and CDR2 is FYNNEI. This CDR3 is 14 amino acids long. CDR3 protein: CASRGRAAYNEQFF. The CDR3 DNA is TGTGCCAGCAGAGGGAGGGCGGCCTACAATGAGCAGTTCTTC. Filled out from reference TRBV2 and TRBJ2-1, the complete variable domain reads EPEVTQTPSHQVTQMGQEVILRCVPISNHLYFYWYRQILGQKVEFLVSFYNNEISEKSEIFDDQFSVERPDGSNFTLKIRSTKLEDSAMYFCASRGRAAYNEQFFGPGTRLTVL.

V gene TRBV5-6 combines with J gene TRBJ2-7; TRBD1 might be the D (5 bases). Per the germline V gene, CDR1 is SGHDT and CDR2 is YYEEEE. The CDR3 loop spans 13 amino acids. With 1 base removed from V and 6 bases from J, the gap between germline ends came to 11 bases. CDR3 region: CASSLQGVAEQYF. Written as DNA, the CDR3 is TGTGCCAGCAGCTTGCAAGGGGTGGCCGAGCAGTACTTC. The whole variable domain, filled in from reference TRBV5-6 and TRBJ2-7, reads DAGVTQSPTHLIKTRGQQVTLRCSPKSGHDTVSWYQQALGQGPQFIFQYYEEEERQRGNFPDRFSGHQFPNYSSELNVNALLLGDSALYLCASSLQGVAEQYFGPGTRLTVT.

The V and J genes are TRBV28 and TRBJ2-7; possible D gene TRBD1, 6 bases. CDR1 and CDR2 (germline): MDHEN, SYDVKM. There are 12 residues in the CDR3. Trimming took 7 bases from V and 6 from J, leaving 13 bases between them. CDR3 nucleotide sequence: TGTGCCAGCAATCCAGGGGTAAGCGAGCAGTACTTC. Translating it yields CASNPGVSEQYF.

The V gene is TRBV25-1, the J gene TRBJ2-1; 7 bases agree with TRBD2. The germline gives CDR1 MGHDK, CDR2 SYGVNS. J was trimmed by 8 bases and V by 6 bases; bases with no gene match: 13. This CDR3 is built from 15 residues. CDR3 DNA: TGTGCCAGCAGCGCCGGGACTACCCCCCGGGATGAGCAGTTCTTC. Protein sequence: CASSAGTTPRDEQFF.

The chain is built from TRBV5-1 and TRBJ1-2; the D is unclear. The V end was cut by 0 bases, the J end by 7 bases, with 7 bases between. Germline assignment: CDR1 SGHRS and CDR2 YFSETQ. The CDR3 has 12 residues. CDR3: CASSLGQFGYTF. CDR3 nucleotide sequence: TGCGCCAGCAGCTTGGGGCAGTTTGGCTACACCTTC.

The J gene is TRBJ2-7, the V gene TRBV7-2, with TRBD1 identical over 8 bases. Germline trimming cut 1 base from V and 3 bases from J; bases unmatched to any gene: 8. This CDR3 contains 16 residues. Germline lookup yields CDR1 SGHTA and CDR2 FQGNSA. The CDR3 sequence is CASSLVRTGQHYEQYF. DNA for the CDR3: TGTGCCAGCAGCTTAGTGAGGACAGGGCAACACTACGAGCAGTACTTC.